The 29 T cell receptor beta chains reported below all come from one sample, sequenced in a study of T cells in Graves' hyperthyroidism and ophthalmopathy (dated by TCRdb to between 2018 and 2021). The library was made by multiplex PCR. Sequencing took place on an Illumina HiSeq 2000. The TCR beta CDR3 regions were amplified from RNA transcripts. The first round of RT-PCR for the TCR CDR3 was performed with the HTBI primer set and the Qiagen OneStep RT-PCR kit. The raw public data were reprocessed by TCRdb itself: fastp quality trimming at Q25, MiXCR clonotype calling, in-frame beta chains only. Rows merge per CDR3 protein into single entries with the most common DNA and genes. Across this sample there are some 570,000 distinct CDR3 sequences, with 14% seen only once. Of the sample, over 6% falls within the top ten clones. Sequencing input: blood. Receptor source: a woman between 18 and 29 years old with Graves' ophthalmopathy.

Note on this clonotype: A much larger clone is a single base away; this may be a read error. The chain has TRBV28 and TRBJ2-5; 7 bases fit TRBD2. Germline CDR1 MDHEN, CDR2 SYDVKM. This CDR3 region has 17 residues. J gave up 1 base and V 3 bases, and 11 bases lay outside the gene matches. The CDR3 is CASSLYFSGGPQETQYF. Written as DNA, the CDR3 is TGTGCCAGCAGTTTGTATTTTTCGGGAGGCCCCCAAGAGACCCAGTACTTC.

The V and J genes are TRBV6-1 and TRBJ2-1; D might be TRBD2 (5 bases). Germline V CDR1 and CDR2: MNHNS, SASEGT. V was cut by 1 base and J by 4 bases, with 11 bases left in between. This CDR3 comprises 15 residues. DNA of the CDR3: TGTGCCAGCAGTGAAGTCGGGCGAGGGTACAATGAGCAGTTCTTC. This codes for CASSEVGRGYNEQFF.

In its sample, this clonotype was seen a few times. The chain links TRBV5-1 to TRBJ2-1; TRBD2 might be the D (6 bases). The CDR3 runs to 15 residues. Germline lookup yields CDR1 SGHRS and CDR2 YFSETQ. Deletions cut 1 base from V and 6 bases from J, with 14 bases between. The CDR3 region is CASSLISTSFNEQFF. The CDR3 DNA sequence: TGCGCCAGCAGCTTGATCTCGACTAGTTTCAATGAGCAGTTCTTC.

The sample holds many counts of this clonotype. The chain combines TRBV28 with TRBJ1-5; unclear D gene. Germline V CDR1 and CDR2: MDHEN, SYDVKM. The V and J ends lost 5 bases and 6 bases respectively, with 14 bases between them. This CDR3 region has 14 residues. The CDR3 is CASSPIRVAQPQHF. The DNA for the CDR3 is TGTGCCAGCAGTCCCATCCGGGTAGCTCAGCCCCAGCATTTT. Complete variable domain (other parts from reference TRBV28 and TRBJ1-5): DVKVTQSSRYLVKRTGEKVFLECVQDMDHENMFWYRQDPGLGLRLIYFSYDVKMKEKGDIPEGYSVSREKKERFSLILESASTNQTSMYLCASSPIRVAQPQHFGDGTRLSIL.

At least ten counts were recorded for this clonotype. The chain links TRBV10-3 to TRBJ2-3; D gene uncertain. Trimming removed 3 bases at V and 4 bases at J, with 14 bases between. Looked up from germline, CDR1 is ENHRY and CDR2 is SYGVKD. The CDR3 is made up of 15 amino acids. CDR3 DNA sequence: TGTGCCATCAGTGAAGACATTCGAAACTCAGATACGCAGTATTTT. Protein product: CAISEDIRNSDTQYF.

The rearrangement links TRBV27 to TRBJ1-1; D possibly corresponds to TRBD1 (6 bases). Germline loops: CDR1 MNHEY, CDR2 SMNVEV (reference sequence). The CDR3 length is 16 residues. V was pared by 2 bases and J by 1 base, with 14 bases between. The DNA of the CDR3 is TGTGCCAGCAGTTTAGTCAGGGGCGGTAAGAACACTGAAGCTTTCTTT. Its translation is CASSLVRGGKNTEAFF.

The chain has TRBV19 and TRBJ1-1, with 8 bases matching TRBD1. Germline trimming cut 5 bases from V and 3 bases from J; bases unmatched to any gene: 8. The CDR3 length is 15 residues. CDR1 is LNHDA and CDR2 is SQIVND in the germline V gene (reference sequence). Here the CDR3 reads CASSPLDREDTEAFF. The CDR3 coding sequence is TGTGCCAGTAGTCCGTTGGACAGGGAAGACACTGAAGCTTTCTTT.

Comment on this clonotype: This may be a read error, as it is one base from a much larger clone. The rearrangement links TRBV6-2 or TRBV6-3 to TRBJ1-5, with D possibly being TRBD1 (6 bases). The V and J ends lost 0 bases and 3 bases respectively, with 15 bases between them. The CDR3 extends over 17 amino acids. The germline V gene encodes CDR1 MNHEY and CDR2 SVGEGT. CDR3 residues: CASSYSTGFPLNQPQHF. The CDR3 region has the DNA TGTGCCAGCAGTTACTCGACAGGATTCCCCCTCAATCAGCCCCAGCATTTT.

V and J are TRBV7-2 and TRBJ2-3; D possibly corresponds to TRBD2 (6 bases). This CDR3 contains 16 residues. V lost 2 bases and J lost 4, with 16 bases in between. The germline V gene encodes CDR1 SGHTA and CDR2 FQGNSA. The CDR3 DNA reads as TGTGCCAGCAGCTTATTAGTAAGGAGGGCAGCAGATACGCAGTATTTT. It specifies CASSLLVRRAADTQYF.

This clonotype was counted between two and nine times. The chain joins TRBV19 to TRBJ1-2; 9 bases fit TRBD1. CDR1 is LNHDA and CDR2 is SQIVND in the germline V gene (reference sequence). V was clipped by 9 bases and J by 2 bases; unmatched bases: 13. This CDR3 comprises 16 residues. The CDR3 protein is CASVPITGTGNYGYTF. For the CDR3, the DNA is TGTGCCAGCGTCCCAATAACCGGGACAGGGAACTATGGCTACACCTTC.

This chain connects TRBV10-3 to TRBJ1-4; perhaps TRBD1 as D (5 bases). V lost 6 bases to trimming and J lost 6 bases, with 8 bases between them. Germline V gene sequence: CDR1 ENHRY, CDR2 SYGVKD. The CDR3 runs to 12 residues. The CDR3 loop is CAIRGPDEKLFF. CDR3 bases: TGTGCCATCAGGGGGCCTGATGAAAAACTGTTTTTT.

This clonotype was observed at least ten times. This rearrangement joins TRBV20-1 to TRBJ2-7, with a tentative D call TRBD2 (7 bases). The CDR3 extends over 21 amino acids. Germline values: CDR1 DFQATT, CDR2 SNEGSKA (reference sequence). Trimming pared 0 bases from V and 3 bases from J, leaving 33 bases between. The CDR3 sequence: CSARDGGRGAGDGRRRYEQYF. The CDR3 DNA is TGCAGTGCTAGAGATGGCGGTCGGGGGGCGGGAGATGGGCGCCGCCGCTACGAGCAGTACTTC.

CDR3 nucleotides: TGCAGTGCTAGAGCTTGGGACCCGGGCACAGATACGCAGTATTTT. This gives the protein CSARAWDPGTDTQYF. The chain couples TRBV20-1 to TRBJ2-3, with D perhaps assigned TRBD1 or TRBD2 (5 bases each). Trimming removed 1 base from V and 1 base from J, with 12 bases in between. The CDR3 runs to 15 residues. Germline-derived CDR1 and CDR2 are DFQATT and SNEGSKA (reference sequence).

The table lists this clonotype with many counts. CDR3 region: CASTLQIATDYNEQFF. In DNA, the CDR3 is TGTGCCAGCACCCTTCAAATCGCGACTGACTACAATGAGCAGTTCTTC. The J gene is TRBJ2-1, the V gene TRBV7-3; D gene uncertain. The germline CDR1 and CDR2 sequences are SGHTA and FQGTGA. The V and J ends lost 7 bases and 3 bases respectively, with 19 bases between them. The CDR3 is 16 amino acids.

V gene TRBV6-4 combines with J gene TRBJ2-1; D remains unclear. Trimming took off 4 bases at V and 0 bases at J, with 7 bases between the two ends. There are 14 residues in the CDR3. Germline-derived CDR1 and CDR2 are MRHNA and SNTAGT. Written as DNA, the CDR3 is TGTGCCAGCAGTGCTAACGGCTCCTACAATGAGCAGTTCTTC. Translated: CASSANGSYNEQFF.

This clonotype was observed a handful of times. V is TRBV15 and J is TRBJ2-3, with 11 bases matching TRBD2. CDR1 and CDR2 (germline): LNHNV, YYDKDF (reference sequence). V trimming: 1 base; J trimming: 3 bases; junction bases outside the gene matches: 3. This CDR3 region has 16 residues. DNA of the CDR3: TGTGCCACCAGCAGAGGGGCTAGCGGGAGGACAGATACGCAGTATTTT. Residues: CATSRGASGRTDTQYF.

This clonotype has a handful of counts. The chain has TRBV20-1 and TRBJ1-2, with D possibly being TRBD1 (6 bases). V lost 6 bases, J lost 8 bases, and 13 bases lay in between. The V gene's germline CDR1 is DFQATT and CDR2 SNEGSKA (reference sequence). The CDR3 is 11 residues long. CDR3 coding DNA: TGCAGTGCCCAGGGGTTGGGAGGCTACACCTTC. Protein sequence: CSAQGLGGYTF.

The chain joins TRBV18 to TRBJ2-1; tentatively, D is TRBD1 (5 bases). V lost 6 bases and J 5 bases, leaving 23 bases between the germline ends. Germline CDR1 and CDR2: KGHSH and LQKENI. The CDR3 runs 17 residues. In DNA form, the CDR3 reads TGTGCCAGCTCCCTAAGGACGGACATTCGTAGAAACAATGAGCAGTTCTTC. This translates into CASSLRTDIRRNNEQFF.

This chain joins TRBV12-3 or TRBV12-4 and TRBJ2-7; 7 bases are a match to TRBD2. The CDR3 loop spans 13 amino acids. Trimming removed 7 bases from V and 0 bases from J; junction bases left unmatched: 3. CDR3 in DNA: TGTGCCAGCAAGGCTAGCGGCTCCTACGAGCAGTACTTC. As protein: CASKASGSYEQYF.

This clonotype came up a few times. This chain uses TRBV15 with TRBJ2-6; tentative D call: TRBD1 (5 bases). The CDR3 runs to 15 residues. V was trimmed by 7 bases and J by 2 bases, leaving 12 bases between them. Germline loops: CDR1 LNHNV, CDR2 YYDKDF (reference sequence). The CDR3: CATTSRVAGANVLTF. In DNA form, the CDR3 reads TGTGCCACCACGTCCAGGGTGGCTGGGGCCAACGTCCTGACTTTC. The complete variable domain, with remaining parts taken from reference TRBV15 and TRBJ2-6, reads DAMVIQNPRYQVTQFGKPVTLSCSQTLNHNVMYWYQQKSSQAPKLLFHYYDKDFNNEADTPDNFQSRRPNTSFCFLDIRSPGLGDTAMYLCATTSRVAGANVLTFGAGSRLTVL.

This clonotype was picked up a small number of times. The J gene is TRBJ2-1, the V gene TRBV27, with 9 bases matching TRBD2. Germline trimming cut 2 bases from V and 4 bases from J; bases unmatched to any gene: 6. The CDR3 length is 16 residues. Per the germline V gene, CDR1 is MNHEY and CDR2 is SMNVEV (reference sequence). CDR3 protein: CASSLRLAAGYNEQFF. In DNA, the CDR3 is TGTGCCAGCAGTTTACGACTAGCGGCAGGGTACAATGAGCAGTTCTTC.

This clonotype was observed at least ten times. The V and J genes are TRBV9 and TRBJ2-5; tentative D call: TRBD2 (6 bases). Trimming shortened V by 0 bases and J by 0 bases, and 9 bases separated the two germline ends. Per germline, CDR1 SGDLS and CDR2 YYNGEE. The CDR3 has 15 amino acids. CDR3 loop: CASSVEGLDQETQYF. The CDR3 nucleotides read TGTGCCAGCAGCGTAGAGGGACTGGACCAAGAGACCCAGTACTTC.

The table lists this clonotype with many counts. The V and J genes are TRBV30 and TRBJ2-7; the D is unclear. CDR3 size: 11 residues. Germline V lookup: CDR1 GTSNPN, CDR2 SVGIG (reference sequence). With 3 bases removed from V and 5 bases from J, the gap between germline ends came to 8 bases. The CDR3 protein is CAWSGGDEQYF. In DNA form, the CDR3 reads TGTGCCTGGAGCGGTGGGGACGAGCAGTACTTC.

This clonotype was observed many times. V usage is TRBV28 and J usage is TRBJ1-2; D gene uncertain. Germline V gives CDR1 MDHEN, CDR2 SYDVKM. V dropped 7 bases and J dropped 3 bases, with 18 bases sitting between them. The CDR3 spans 15 residues. The chain's CDR3 is CASNLFPGKYYGYTF. Written as DNA, the CDR3 is TGTGCCAGCAATCTCTTCCCCGGGAAGTACTATGGCTACACCTTC.

This clonotype appeared many times. The V gene is TRBV7-2, the J gene TRBJ2-1, with 10 bases that match TRBD2. V dropped 1 base and J dropped 10; count of bases not matched to a gene: 7. CDR1 is SGHTA, CDR2 FQGNSA, per germline. The CDR3 totals 15 residues. CDR3 sequence reads: CASSLGLAGAWEQFF. The CDR3 coding sequence is TGTGCCAGCAGCTTAGGCCTAGCGGGAGCATGGGAGCAGTTCTTC.

Only a few counts were recorded for this clonotype. The chain employs TRBV13 and TRBJ2-2, with 14 bases aligning to TRBD2. V lost 3 bases, J lost 5 bases, and 8 bases stayed unmatched. Germline assignment: CDR1 PRHDT and CDR2 FYEKMQ (reference sequence). This CDR3 is 18 amino acids long. The CDR3 sequence: CASSFLGLAGGPTGELFF. The CDR3 region has the DNA TGTGCCAGCAGCTTCCTTGGACTAGCGGGAGGTCCTACCGGGGAGCTGTTTTTT.

The chain employs TRBV28 and TRBJ2-7; TRBD2 matches at 11 bases. The V gene's germline CDR1 is MDHEN and CDR2 SYDVKM. Unmatched junction bases numbered 8, after V lost 1 base and J lost 3 bases. The CDR3 covers 17 residues. The CDR3 protein is CASSLSFSGRAGYEQYF. The DNA for the CDR3 is TGTGCCAGCAGTTTATCCTTTAGCGGGAGGGCCGGCTACGAGCAGTACTTC.

On this clonotype: This may come from a read error, since a much larger clone is one base off. The V call is TRBV5-6, the J call TRBJ1-2; possible D gene TRBD1, 6 bases. V lost 4 bases and J lost 7, with 17 bases in between. This CDR3 is built from 14 residues. Germline values: CDR1 SGHDT, CDR2 YYEEEE. The CDR3 DNA reads as TGTGCCAGCAGCGGAATCGGACAGATCCGTGGCTACACCTTC. It codes for CASSGIGQIRGYTF.

This clonotype was picked up a small number of times. The gene calls are TRBV29-1 and TRBJ2-6, with D possibly TRBD1 on 5 matching bases. Germline lookup yields CDR1 SQVTM and CDR2 ANQGSEA. The V gene lost 6 bases and the J gene lost 2 bases, with 11 bases spanning the gap. The CDR3 runs to 14 residues. The CDR3 bases are TGCAGCGTCGCAGGGCATGCTGGGGCCAACGTCCTGACTTTC. It encodes CSVAGHAGANVLTF.